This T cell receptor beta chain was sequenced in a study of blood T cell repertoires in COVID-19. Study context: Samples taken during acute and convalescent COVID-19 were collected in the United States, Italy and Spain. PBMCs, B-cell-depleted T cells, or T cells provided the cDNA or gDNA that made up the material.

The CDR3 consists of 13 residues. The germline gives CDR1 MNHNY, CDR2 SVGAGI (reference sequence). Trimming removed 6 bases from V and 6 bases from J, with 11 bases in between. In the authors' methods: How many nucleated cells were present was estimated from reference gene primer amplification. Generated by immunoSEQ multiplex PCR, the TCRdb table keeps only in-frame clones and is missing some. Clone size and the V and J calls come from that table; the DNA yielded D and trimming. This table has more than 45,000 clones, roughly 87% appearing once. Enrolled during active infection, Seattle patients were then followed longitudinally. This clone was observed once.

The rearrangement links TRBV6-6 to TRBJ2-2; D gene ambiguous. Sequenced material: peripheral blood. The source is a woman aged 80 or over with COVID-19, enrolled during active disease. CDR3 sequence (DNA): TGTGCCAGCAGCCCACCGCGGCCCGGGGAGCTGTTTTTT. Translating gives CASSPPRPGELFF.